The entry that follows covers one T cell receptor beta chain sequence. Data came from immunoSEQ multiplex PCR; TCRdb stores just in-frame clones and leaves some out. Here the sample spans 180,000 or so clones, approximately 85% being singletons. The data belong to a study of blood T cell repertoires in COVID-19. CDR3 length equals 15 residues. V lost 5 bases, J lost 3 bases, and 15 bases lay in between. Germline V gene data show CDR1 as LNHDA and CDR2 as SQIVND (reference sequence). The chain is built from TRBV19 and TRBJ2-3, with D possibly matching TRBD1 (6 bases). This sequence was found in a woman aged 55 to 70 with acute or convalescent COVID-19. Sequencing was carried out using peripheral blood. The DNA for the CDR3 is TGTGCCAGTAGTCGCTTCAGGGGAGAGACAGATACGCAGTATTTT. This gives the protein CASSRFRGETDTQYF. The whole variable domain, remainder taken from reference TRBV19 and TRBJ2-3, is DGGITQSPKYLFRKEGQNVTLSCEQNLNHDAMYWYRQDPGQGLRLIYYSQIVNDFQKGDIAEGYSVSREKKESFPLTVTSAQKNPTAFYLCASSRFRGETDTQYFGPGTRLTVL.